Each of the 10 T cell receptor beta chains below was sequenced from the same sample in a study of regulatory T cells in long-lasting Graves disease. For TCR beta, libraries came from iRepertoire HTBI primers and Arm-PCR of CDR3 regions. TCRdb redid the calling of the multiplex PCR reads with MiXCR, one entry per CDR3 protein. The sample shows hundreds of thousands of distinct CDR3 sequences, 20% to 25% of them seen only once. As for time point: persistent/refractory GD, antithyroid drugs over 5 years with positive TRAb. The TCR library was prepared using RNA isolated from PBMCs. This material consisted of peripheral blood mononuclear cells (PBMCs), taken when the disease was refractory, from a patient treated with antithyroid drugs. All receptors come from a female donor with Graves disease.

This sequence joins TRBV7-9 and TRBJ1-1; D gene uncertain. CDR1 and CDR2 from the germline V gene are SEHNR and FQNEAQ (reference sequence). The CDR3 consists of 13 residues. Trimming shortened V by 5 bases and J by 5 bases, and 12 bases separated the two germline ends. In nucleotides, the CDR3 is TGTGCCAGCAGCCCAAGGGCGGGGACTGAAGCTTTCTTT. It encodes CASSPRAGTEAFF.

This clonotype was seen ten or more times. The rearrangement joins TRBV6-1 to TRBJ2-4; 7 positions match TRBD1. After removal of 5 bases from V and 6 bases from J, the junction contained 16 bases not matched to a gene. This CDR3 region has 17 residues. Germline-derived CDR1 and CDR2 are MNHNS and SASEGT. For the CDR3, the DNA is TGTGCCAGCAGTCCGCCCCGGCGTGGGACAGTTGGAAACATTCAGTACTTC. It is translated as CASSPPRRGTVGNIQYF.

The chain combines TRBV29-1 with TRBJ2-1; D is ambiguous. This CDR3 has 10 residues. V lost 4 bases and J 7 bases, leaving 5 bases between the germline ends. Germline V gives CDR1 SQVTM, CDR2 ANQGSEA. The DNA for the CDR3 is TGCAGCGTTGGTCGGAATGAGCAGTTCTTC. Its translation is CSVGRNEQFF.

This sequence joins TRBV6-1 and TRBJ2-1, with 9 bases fitting TRBD2. V dropped 5 bases and J dropped 8; count of bases not matched to a gene: 13. The CDR3 is 16 amino acids. Per germline, CDR1 MNHNS and CDR2 SASEGT. The CDR3 loop reads CASSPLGTSPGDEQFF. Written as DNA, the CDR3 is TGTGCCAGCAGTCCCCTAGGGACTAGCCCTGGGGATGAGCAGTTCTTC.

J is TRBJ2-7 and V is TRBV18; D possibly corresponds to TRBD2 (5 bases). V dropped 2 bases and J dropped 4 bases, with 6 bases sitting between them. The CDR3 has 12 amino acids. Germline CDR1 reads KGHSH; CDR2 reads LQKENI. CDR3 in DNA: TGTGCCAGCTCACCAGAGGGTTACGAGCAGTACTTC. Translating it yields CASSPEGYEQYF.

This clonotype appeared many times. The chain is built from TRBV28 and TRBJ2-7; possibly TRBD2 for D (7 bases). Germline V lookup: CDR1 MDHEN, CDR2 SYDVKM. Trimming cost V 5 bases and J 3 bases, with 14 bases left between them. This CDR3 is 14 amino acids long. Here the CDR3 reads CASSPPGGLYEQYF. As DNA, the CDR3 is TGTGCCAGCAGTCCCCCGGGGGGCCTCTACGAGCAGTACTTC.

The chain employs TRBV7-2 and TRBJ2-3; 10 bases are a match to TRBD2. The junction had 6 bases not matched to a gene; V was cut back by 3 bases and J by 6 bases. CDR1 is SGHTA, CDR2 FQGNSA, per germline. CDR3 length equals 15 residues. In DNA form, the CDR3 reads TGTGCCAGCAGCTTGTTAGCGGGAGGAGTGGATACGCAGTATTTT. It is translated as CASSLLAGGVDTQYF. The whole variable domain, filled in from reference TRBV7-2 and TRBJ2-3, reads GAGVSQSPSNKVTEKGKDVELRCDPISGHTALYWYRQSLGQGLEFLIYFQGNSAPDKSGLPSDRFSAERTGGSVSTLTIQRTQQEDSAVYLCASSLLAGGVDTQYFGPGTRLTVL.

This chain joins TRBV7-2 and TRBJ1-2; 7 bases fit TRBD1. The V segment lost 5 bases and the J segment 4 bases; nucleotides outside the gene matches: 7. The CDR3 length is 14 residues. Germline CDR1 and CDR2: SGHTA and FQGNSA. CDR3 nucleotides: TGTGCCAGCAGCCCGACCGGGACAGCCTATGGCTACACCTTC. This gives the protein CASSPTGTAYGYTF.

This clonotype has at least ten counts. The J gene is TRBJ1-2, the V gene TRBV5-1; 10 bases match TRBD1. The germline CDR1 and CDR2 sequences are SGHRS and YFSETQ. Losses at the gene ends were 0 bases for V and 6 bases for J; bases not matched to a gene: 5. This CDR3 is 15 amino acids long. CDR3 nucleotides: TGCGCCAGCAGCTTGGACGGGACAGGGGAGGATGGCTACACCTTC. It encodes CASSLDGTGEDGYTF.

Comments on this clonotype: This could be a read error, since a much larger clone is one nucleotide away. No conserved phenylalanine or tryptophan is present at the end of the CDR3, so a read error is the likely explanation. The chain joins TRBV30 to TRBJ1-2, with 7 positions matching TRBD1. Germline V gene data show CDR1 as GTSNPN and CDR2 as SVGIG (reference sequence). The junction had 9 bases not matched to a gene; V was cut back by 3 bases and J by 8 bases. The CDR3 is 13 residues long. This CDR3 reads CAWSLVRGSGYTL. As DNA, the CDR3 is TGTGCCTGGAGCCTTGTCAGGGGGTCAGGCTACACCCTC.